The clone carrying this T cell receptor (beta chain) was seen a single time. Its antigen is as yet unknown. The study amplified TCR beta CDR3 regions using RNA transcripts. First-round RT-PCR with HTBI primers preceded a second-round multiplex PCR. Each CDR3 protein gets one entry after TCRdb re-called the multiplex PCR reads with MiXCR. This table has over a million distinct CDR3 sequences, 35% to 45% appearing once. This specimen belongs to a study of Graves' ophthalmopathy and Graves' hyperthyroidism. The study's findings and limits: Most clonotypes expanded in thyroid above 0.001 frequency were present in blood too. Distinction of ophthalmopathy from stable hyperthyroidism by a 13-signature model reached nearly 90% sensitivity and approximately 81% specificity.

Ineligible for inclusion were patients with other autoimmune diseases, uncontrolled infections, pregnancy or lactation. CDR3 length equals 15 residues. Trimming shortened V by 1 base and J by 6 bases, and 15 bases separated the two germline ends. Germline V gene sequence: CDR1 LNHNV, CDR2 YYDKDF (reference sequence). The sequenced material came from peripheral blood or thyroid tissue (not recorded which). The sequence derives from an adult man with Graves' hyperthyroidism. The chain carries TRBV15 and TRBJ1-2; the D gene is possibly TRBD1 (6 bases). The chain's CDR3 is CATSRAQGREDGYTF. The CDR3 region has the DNA TGTGCCACCAGCAGAGCCCAGGGGCGCGAGGATGGCTACACCTTC.